This T cell receptor beta chain comes out of a study of tumor-infiltrating lymphocytes in primary liver carcinoma. cDNA specific to TCR beta was made from 500 ng of total RNA, with a constant-region primer employed for priming. Generation of the TCR beta libraries relied on three nested multiplex PCR rounds using slightly modified ARM-PCR. In the first two PCR rounds, TRBV1-TRBV30 forward primers were paired with a C-beta reverse primer, and each round lasted approximately 10 cycles. Each CDR3 protein gets one entry after TCRdb re-called the multiplex PCR reads with MiXCR. In the table there are about 100,000 distinct CDR3 sequences, around 66% of which are singletons. From unsorted bulk tissue weighing roughly 18-30 mg, DNA and RNA were co-extracted. Study results and caveats: Only around 8-25% of top clones occurred in all five tumor regions.

CDR3 length equals 14 residues. Per germline, CDR1 SEHNR and CDR2 FQNEAQ (reference sequence). Comments on this clonotype: No antigen is known for it. One base away lies a much larger clone, so this may be a sequencing read error.

V is TRBV7-9 and J is TRBJ1-1; D ambiguous. The receptor comes from a woman aged 60 to 75 with primary liver carcinoma and hepatitis B virus infection. The sequencing input was liver tumor tissue from sampling region 2. Subset here: tumor region T2, inferior pole. The CDR3 nucleotides are TGTGCCAGCAACTTAACCAGCTTGAACACTGAAGCTTTCTTT. The encoded protein is CASNLTSLNTEAFF.